Presented here are 6 T cell receptor beta chains from one specimen sequenced in a study of radiation and T cells in renal cell carcinoma (dated by TCRdb to 2018 to 2021). The sample's time point label is to be understood as: blood 4 weeks post-SBRT, at nephrectomy. What this sample's treatment or condition label stands for: 15 Gy SBRT to primary tumor, nephrectomy 4 weeks later. Library preparation employed the immunoSEQ multiplex PCR assay. Here the immuneACCESS table is served through TCRdb, limited to in-frame sequences with V and J called. Missing clones are a known gap in these copies; in checked studies unresolved V genes cover under half, and the rest lacks a known reason. The sample includes 150,000 to 200,000 clones, with about 88% observed a single time. The ten top clones hold about 11% of the sample. This sample comprised blood, obtained from a patient whose treatment included radiotherapy and nephrectomy. Receptors originate from a woman between 50 and 59 years old with renal cell carcinoma.

The chain carries TRBV9 and TRBJ2-7; 12 positions agree with TRBD1. CDR1 and CDR2 from the germline V gene are SGDLS and YYNGEE. V lost 1 base to trimming and J lost 5 bases; unmatched junction nucleotides: 7. CDR3 size: 16 residues. The CDR3 nucleotides read TGTGCCAGCAGCGTACGTGCGGGACAGGGGGCGGACGAGCAGTACTTC. The encoded protein is CASSVRAGQGADEQYF.

V gene TRBV30 combines with J gene TRBJ2-7; 7 bases are a match to TRBD2. Trimming removed 0 bases from V and 2 bases from J; junction bases left unmatched: 7. The CDR3 is 15 amino acids. Germline V gives CDR1 GTSNPN, CDR2 SVGIG (reference sequence). In DNA form, the CDR3 reads TGTGCCTGGAGTGTAAATACGGGGGGTCCCTACGAGCAGTACTTC. It encodes CAWSVNTGGPYEQYF.

This clone was picked up one time. The V gene is TRBV10-3, the J gene TRBJ2-3; D might be TRBD2 (5 bases). The germline V and J ends were trimmed by 0 bases and 5 bases, with 12 bases remaining between them. The CDR3 is 15 amino acids. The germline CDR1 and CDR2 sequences are ENHRY and SYGVKD. CDR3 region: CAISESSLVGDTQYF. The CDR3 DNA follows: TGTGCCATCAGTGAGTCCTCACTAGTTGGAGATACGCAGTATTTT.

This clone was observed a single time. The chain has TRBV7-8 and TRBJ1-2; D gene unclear. Germline values: CDR1 SGHVS, CDR2 FQNEAQ. The V end lost 1 base, the J end lost 2 bases, and 11 bases lay between the germline ends. The CDR3 runs to 15 residues. For the CDR3, the DNA is TGTGCCAGCAGCTTAGAGAGACGGACCAACTATGGCTACACCTTC. Translating gives CASSLERRTNYGYTF. Full variable domain (missing parts from reference TRBV7-8 and TRBJ1-2): GAGVSQSPRYKVAKRGQDVALRCDPISGHVSLFWYQQALGQGPEFLTYFQNEAQLDKSGLPSDRFFAERPEGSVSTLKIQRTQQEDSAVYLCASSLERRTNYGYTFGSGTRLTVV.

In its sample, this clone was seen once. The chain recombines TRBV6-5 with TRBJ1-2; possible D gene TRBD1, 6 bases. Germline CDR1 is MNHEY and CDR2 is SVGAGI. The CDR3 runs 13 residues. The ends were cut back, 2 bases at V and 8 bases at J, with 12 bases in the middle. DNA for the CDR3: TGTGCCAGCAGTTACACAGGGCTAGGCGGCTACACCTTC. The encoded protein is CASSYTGLGGYTF.

The chain carries TRBV5-1 and TRBJ1-2, with 7 positions matching TRBD1. This CDR3 contains 15 residues. The trim removed 3 bases at V and 5 bases at J, leaving 10 bases unmatched. CDR1 and CDR2 from the germline V gene are SGHRS and YFSETQ. As DNA, the CDR3 is TGCGCCAGCAGCTATTCAGACAGGGCTCTATATGGCTACACCTTC. Translated, it gives CASSYSDRALYGYTF.